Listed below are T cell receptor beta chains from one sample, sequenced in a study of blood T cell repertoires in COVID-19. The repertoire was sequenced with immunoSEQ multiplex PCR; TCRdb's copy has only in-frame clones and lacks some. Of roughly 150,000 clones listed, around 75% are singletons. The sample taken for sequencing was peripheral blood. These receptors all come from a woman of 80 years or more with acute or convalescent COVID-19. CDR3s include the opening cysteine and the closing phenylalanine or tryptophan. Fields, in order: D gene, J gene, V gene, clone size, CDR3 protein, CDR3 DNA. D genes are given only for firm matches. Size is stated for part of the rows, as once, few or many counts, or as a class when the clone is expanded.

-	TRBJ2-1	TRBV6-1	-	CASSEVHPGRYNEQFF	TGTGCCAGCAGTGAAGTGCACCCGGGTCGCTACAATGAGCAGTTCTTC
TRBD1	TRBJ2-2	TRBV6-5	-	CASSGTVAGELFF	TGTGCCAGCTCCGGGACAGTAGCCGGGGAGCTGTTTTTT
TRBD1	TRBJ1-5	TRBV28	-	CASSSAGGGQPQHF	TGTGCCAGCAGTTCAGCAGGGGGCGGTCAGCCCCAGCATTTT
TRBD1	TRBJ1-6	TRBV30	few	CAWSDAPGQVNSPLHF	TGTGCCTGGAGCGATGCCCCGGGACAGGTTAATTCACCCCTCCACTTT
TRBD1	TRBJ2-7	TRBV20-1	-	CSASRQGAYEQYF	TGCAGTGCTAGTAGGCAGGGGGCCTACGAGCAGTACTTC
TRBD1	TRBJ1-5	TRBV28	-	CASLPDRDQPQHF	TGTGCCAGCCTCCCGGACAGGGATCAGCCCCAGCATTTT
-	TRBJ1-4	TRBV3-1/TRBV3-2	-	CASSQGRAFGEKLFF	TGTGCCAGCAGCCAAGGGAGGGCCTTTGGTGAAAAACTGTTTTTT
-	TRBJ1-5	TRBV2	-	CASSGQPRGNQPQHF	TGTGCCAGCAGCGGACAGCCAAGAGGGAATCAGCCCCAGCATTTT
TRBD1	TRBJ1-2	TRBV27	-	CASSLSGQGMATIGYGYTF	TGTGCCAGCAGTTTATCGGGACAGGGGATGGCTACTATAGGCTATGGCTACACCTTC
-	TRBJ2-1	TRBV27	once	CAIRGRMSREFF	TGTGCCATTCGGGGGAGGATGAGTCGAGAGTTCTTC
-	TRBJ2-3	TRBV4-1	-	CASSQGPGGTDTQYF	TGCGCCAGCAGCCAAGGGCCCGGGGGCACAGATACGCAGTATTTT
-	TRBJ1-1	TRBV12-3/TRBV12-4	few	CASSLEANTEAFF	TGTGCCAGCAGTTTGGAGGCTAACACTGAAGCTTTCTTT
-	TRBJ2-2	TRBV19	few	CASSGGQVGELFF	TGTGCCAGTAGCGGGGGGCAAGTTGGGGAGCTGTTTTTT
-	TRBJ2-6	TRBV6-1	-	CASSGAGPSGANVLTF	TGTGCCAGCAGTGGGGCAGGCCCCTCTGGGGCCAACGTCCTGACTTTC
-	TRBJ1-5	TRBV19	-	CASSLGFANQPQHF	TGTGCCAGTAGTTTGGGCTTCGCGAATCAGCCCCAGCATTTT
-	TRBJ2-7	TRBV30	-	CAWSVGGGGGYEQYF	TGTGCCTGGAGTGTTGGGGGCGGGGGAGGCTACGAGCAGTACTTC
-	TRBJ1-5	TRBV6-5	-	CASKGGGNQPQHF	TGTGCCAGCAAAGGGGGGGGCAATCAGCCCCAGCATTTT
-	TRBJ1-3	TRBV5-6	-	CASSSYGARNTIYF	TGTGCCAGCAGCTCATATGGGGCGCGAAACACCATATATTTT
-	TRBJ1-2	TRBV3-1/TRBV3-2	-	CASSQLGGVANYGYTF	TGTGCCAGCAGCCAACTGGGGGGGGTAGCTAACTATGGCTACACCTTC
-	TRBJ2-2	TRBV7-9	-	CASSLSASPTGELFF	TGTGCCAGCAGCTTATCCGCCAGTCCCACCGGGGAGCTGTTTTTT
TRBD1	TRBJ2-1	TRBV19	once	CASSRRGPSNEQFF	TGTGCCAGTAGCCGAAGGGGGCCCTCTAATGAGCAGTTCTTC
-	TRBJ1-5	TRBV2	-	CASSGPQGLALGNQPQHF	TGTGCCAGCAGTGGCCCTCAGGGGCTGGCTCTAGGAAATCAGCCCCAGCATTTT
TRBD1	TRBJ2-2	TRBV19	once	CASSLRQGAGELFF	TGTGCCAGTAGTCTCCGACAGGGGGCCGGGGAGCTGTTTTTT
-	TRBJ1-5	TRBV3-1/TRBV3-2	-	CASSQAGGNQPQHF	TGTGCCAGCAGCCAAGCAGGGGGCAATCAGCCCCAGCATTTT
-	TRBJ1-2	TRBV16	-	CASSQGGIYGYTF	TGTGCCAGCAGCCAGGGGGGGATCTATGGCTACACCTTC
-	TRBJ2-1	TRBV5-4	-	CASSRLDSRSYNEQFF	TGTGCCAGCAGCCGCTTGGACAGTCGCTCCTACAATGAGCAGTTCTTC
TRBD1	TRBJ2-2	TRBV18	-	CASSPGQGAGELFF	TGTGCCAGCTCACCGGGACAGGGGGCCGGGGAGCTGTTTTTT
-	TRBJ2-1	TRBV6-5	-	CASRNRPGGPGEQFF	TGTGCCAGCAGGAACCGACCCGGGGGGCCGGGTGAGCAGTTCTTC
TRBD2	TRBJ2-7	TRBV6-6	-	CASSSGAGGSYEQYF	TGTGCCAGCAGTTCCGGGGCGGGAGGTTCCTACGAGCAGTACTTC
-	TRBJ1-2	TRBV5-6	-	CASSLPGEYGYTF	TGTGCCAGCAGCTTGCCAGGTGAATATGGCTACACCTTC
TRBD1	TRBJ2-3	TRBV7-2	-	CATRGPSTDTQYF	TGTGCCACGAGGGGGCCTAGCACAGATACGCAGTATTTT
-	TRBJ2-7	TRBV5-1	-	CASSLNGFDGGRIPEHEQYF	TGCGCCAGCAGCTTAAATGGGTTTGACGGGGGACGGATCCCTGAGCACGAGCAGTACTTC
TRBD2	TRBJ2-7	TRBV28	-	CASSFFGRAGYEQYF	TGTGCCAGCAGTTTTTTCGGGAGGGCCGGGTACGAGCAGTACTTC